The rows below give T cell receptor beta chains drawn from one sample of a study of blood T cell repertoires in COVID-19. Libraries were prepared by immunoSEQ multiplex PCR; TCRdb keeps only in-frame clonotypes and omits some of them. Of about 120,000 clones in the sample, roughly 75% were seen once. Sequencing input: peripheral blood. The receptors stem from a man aged 60-69 years with active or convalescent COVID-19. CDR3s include the opening cysteine and the closing phenylalanine or tryptophan. A D gene is named only where the DNA matches it firmly. Rows may omit the clone size; those that give it use once, few, many or a size class.

cdr3_length	v_call	clone_size	d_call	j_call	cdr3_aa	cdr3_nt
13	TRBV28	once	.	TRBJ2-7	CASSQEAPYEQYF	TGTGCCAGCTCGCAGGAAGCCCCCTACGAGCAGTACTTC
16	TRBV19	.	.	TRBJ1-5	CASSIASGNSIQPQHF	TGTGCCAGTAGTATAGCCTCAGGGAATTCAATTCAGCCCCAGCATTTT
15	TRBV7-9	few	.	TRBJ1-3	CASSLAFGSGNTIYF	TGTGCCAGCAGCTTAGCTTTCGGGTCTGGAAACACCATATATTTT
16	TRBV24-1	.	TRBD1	TRBJ1-5	CATSDNRDRGQQPQHF	TGTGCCACCAGTGATAACCGGGACAGGGGGCAGCAGCCCCAGCATTTT
14	TRBV24-1	.	.	TRBJ2-7	CATSGQKPPYEQYF	TGTGCCACCAGTGGACAGAAGCCTCCCTACGAGCAGTACTTC
13	TRBV4-3	.	TRBD2	TRBJ2-7	CASSRGGSYEQYF	TGCGCCAGCAGCAGGGGAGGGTCGTACGAGCAGTACTTC
14	TRBV24-1	.	TRBD1	TRBJ2-7	CATSLTGSAYEQYF	TGTGCCACCAGCTTGACAGGGTCAGCCTACGAGCAGTACTTC
17	TRBV7-2	once	TRBD2	TRBJ2-1	CASSYGLAGVYYNEQFF	TGTGCCAGCAGCTACGGACTAGCGGGAGTCTACTACAATGAGCAGTTCTTC
12	TRBV18	.	.	TRBJ2-2	CASSPYNGELFF	TGTGCCAGCTCACCATATAATGGGGAGCTGTTTTTT
15	TRBV4-3	.	TRBD2	TRBJ2-5	CASSQASGGSITQYF	TGCGCCAGCAGCCAAGCTAGCGGGGGGTCTATAACCCAGTACTTC
16	TRBV9	.	TRBD1	TRBJ1-4	CASSVTFGQGGEKLFF	TGTGCCAGCAGCGTGACCTTTGGACAGGGCGGTGAAAAACTGTTTTTT
16	TRBV19	.	TRBD1	TRBJ2-7	CASSMDAGTGGYEQYF	TGTGCCAGTAGTATGGACGCCGGGACAGGGGGCTACGAGCAGTACTTC
14	TRBV19	few	TRBD1	TRBJ1-2	CASSKQGPRYGYTF	TGTGCCAGTAGTAAACAGGGGCCCCGATATGGCTACACCTTC
17	TRBV3-1/TRBV3-2	once	TRBD1	TRBJ1-1	CASSQILPGQMNTEAFF	TGTGCCAGCAGCCAAATCCTACCGGGACAGATGAACACTGAAGCTTTCTTT
17	TRBV7-2	.	.	TRBJ2-2	CASSLIVGQGNTGELFF	TGTGCCAGCAGCTTGATTGTGGGGCAGGGGAACACCGGGGAGCTGTTTTTT
20	TRBV3-1/TRBV3-2	.	.	TRBJ2-1	CASSQELSGVVMGSYNEQFF	TGTGCCAGCAGCCAAGAATTGTCAGGGGTCGTAATGGGCTCCTACAATGAGCAGTTCTTC
15	TRBV18	.	.	TRBJ1-5	CASSLGGRSNQPQHF	TGTGCCAGCTCACTCGGAGGGAGGAGCAATCAGCCCCAGCATTTT
18	TRBV18	.	TRBD1	TRBJ2-6	CATHRGPGGSSGANVLTF	TGTGCCACCCACCGGGGCCCAGGGGGTTCCTCTGGGGCCAACGTCCTGACTTTC
14	TRBV29-1	.	TRBD2	TRBJ2-7	CSAVTSGSRYEQYF	TGCAGCGCCGTGACTAGCGGGAGTCGCTACGAGCAGTACTTC
17	TRBV27	.	TRBD2	TRBJ2-1	CASSLWSSGGSYNEQFF	TGTGCCAGCAGTTTATGGTCTAGCGGGGGGTCCTACAATGAGCAGTTCTTC
16	TRBV5-5	.	TRBD1	TRBJ1-5	CASSYRGTGRGQPQHF	TGTGCCAGCAGCTACCGAGGGACAGGGCGCGGTCAGCCCCAGCATTTT
20	TRBV7-8	.	TRBD2	TRBJ2-3	CASSPIVPLIAGATTDTQYF	TGTGCCAGCAGCCCAATCGTCCCCCTGATAGCGGGAGCGACGACAGATACGCAGTATTTT
19	TRBV27	once	.	TRBJ2-5	CASSLPRQPPREFQETQYF	TGTGCCAGCAGTCTCCCTCGGCAGCCCCCAAGGGAGTTCCAAGAGACCCAGTACTTC
16	TRBV13	once	TRBD2	TRBJ2-1	CASTQTGSGSLSEQFF	TGTGCCAGCACCCAGACGGGTAGCGGGAGTTTGAGTGAGCAGTTCTTC
14	TRBV5-6	few	.	TRBJ1-3	CASSSYQGVNTIYF	TGTGCCAGCAGCTCGTACCAGGGTGTAAACACCATATATTTT
14	TRBV18	.	.	TRBJ2-2	CASSPSTGTGELFF	TGTGCCAGCTCACCTTCGACAGGAACCGGGGAGCTGTTTTTT
15	TRBV27	.	.	TRBJ2-7	CASSLLQGPSYEQYF	TGTGCCAGCAGTTTACTGCAGGGTCCCTCCTACGAGCAGTACTTC
14	TRBV2	few	.	TRBJ2-2	CASRALASTGELFF	TGTGCCAGCAGGGCTCTAGCTAGCACCGGGGAGCTGTTTTTT
14	TRBV28	.	.	TRBJ2-7	CASSTPGLDHEQYF	TGTGCCAGCAGTACGCCGGGACTGGACCACGAGCAGTACTTC
15	TRBV7-6	.	TRBD1	TRBJ2-1	CASSPGQGKDNEQFF	TGTGCCAGCAGCCCGGGACAGGGTAAGGACAATGAGCAGTTCTTC
16	TRBV28	.	TRBD1	TRBJ1-4	CASSAQTGGRNEKLFF	TGTGCCAGCAGTGCCCAAACAGGGGGGAGAAATGAAAAACTGTTTTTT
14	TRBV7-2	many	.	TRBJ2-3	CASSPGLITDTQYF	TGTGCCAGCAGCCCAGGACTTATCACAGATACGCAGTATTTT
15	TRBV29-1	once	TRBD1	TRBJ1-4	CSAGTGRSTNEKLFF	TGCAGCGCCGGGACAGGGAGATCGACTAATGAAAAACTGTTTTTT
11	TRBV6-2/TRBV6-3	few	.	TRBJ1-6	CASSRNSPLHF	TGTGCCAGCAGTCGGAATTCACCCCTCCACTTT
21	TRBV12-1	.	.	TRBJ2-3	CASSLTRRRREVLTATDTQYF	TGTGCCAGCAGCTTGACCCGGCGGCGGCGGGAAGTCTTAACCGCCACAGATACGCAGTATTTT
13	TRBV19	.	TRBD2	TRBJ2-7	CASTSGGLGEQYF	TGTGCCAGTACCTCGGGGGGATTAGGGGAGCAGTACTTC
13	TRBV29-1	few	.	TRBJ2-3	CSALDEGPDTQYF	TGCAGCGCCCTCGATGAGGGCCCAGATACGCAGTATTTT
15	TRBV11-3	.	.	TRBJ2-7	CASSLGASGNYEQYF	TGTGCCAGCAGCTTGGGGGCTTCGGGAAACTACGAGCAGTACTTC
15	TRBV9	once	.	TRBJ2-3	CASSVDPGRGNTQYF	TGTGCCAGCAGCGTAGACCCCGGGAGAGGAAATACGCAGTATTTT
14	TRBV11-3	.	.	TRBJ2-5	CASSLGDSQETQYF	TGTGCCAGCAGCTTAGGAGACAGCCAAGAGACCCAGTACTTC
19	TRBV3-1/TRBV3-2	.	TRBD2	TRBJ2-2	CASSQDPRTSGGRTGELFF	TGTGCCAGCAGCCAAGATCCTCGGACTAGCGGGGGAAGGACCGGGGAGCTGTTTTTT
16	TRBV6-6	.	TRBD1	TRBJ1-5	CASSNRQGSGNQPQHF	TGTGCCAGCAGTAATCGACAGGGTTCGGGCAATCAGCCCCAGCATTTT
13	TRBV10-3	few	TRBD2	TRBJ2-2	CAIMAGDGRELFF	TGTGCCATCATGGCGGGAGATGGCAGGGAGCTGTTTTTT
14	TRBV19	.	TRBD1	TRBJ2-3	CASRTGGYTDTQYF	TGTGCCTCCCGGACAGGGGGATACACAGATACGCAGTATTTT
14	TRBV28	.	TRBD1	TRBJ1-1	CASSPPRGRAEAFF	TGTGCCAGCAGCCCCCCCAGGGGGCGGGCTGAAGCTTTCTTT
15	TRBV29-1	.	.	TRBJ1-1	CSVEGSGGSGTEAFF	TGCAGCGTTGAAGGGAGTGGGGGGAGCGGCACTGAAGCTTTCTTT
11	TRBV25-1	.	TRBD2	TRBJ2-3	CASGGEGTQYF	TGTGCCAGCGGGGGGGAAGGTACGCAGTATTTT
17	TRBV4-2	.	TRBD2	TRBJ2-1	CASSQASGETIYNEQFF	TGTGCCAGCAGCCAAGCTAGCGGGGAAACCATCTACAATGAGCAGTTCTTC
13	TRBV2	.	.	TRBJ2-1	CASSRGSYNEQFF	TGTGCCAGCAGCCGGGGGTCCTACAATGAGCAGTTCTTC
15	TRBV6-5	.	.	TRBJ2-1	CASSYTGYANNEQFF	TGTGCCAGCAGTTACACAGGCTACGCGAATAATGAGCAGTTCTTC